This T cell receptor beta chain was captured in a study of blood T cell repertoires in COVID-19. The overall study: Samples taken during acute and convalescent COVID-19 were collected in the United States, Italy and Spain. PBMCs, B-cell-depleted T cells, or T cells were the source of the cDNA or gDNA that made up the material.

As originally analysed: Estimation of nucleated cell counts was performed using reference gene primer amplification. TCRdb keeps only in-frame clones here, not all; method: immunoSEQ multiplex PCR. The DNA gave D and trimming, while V, J and clone size come from that table. The table records roughly 64,000 clones, more than 65% of them present only once. The CDR3 has 15 residues. Germline-derived CDR1 and CDR2 are MGHRA and YSYEKL. V was pared by 3 bases and J by 0 bases, with 2 bases of the junction left unmatched. The specimen was peripheral blood. The clonotype comes from a woman in her sixties or seventies with acute or convalescent COVID-19. The chain uses TRBV4-1 and TRBJ1-5; 7 bases map to TRBD1. CDR3 coding DNA: TGCGCCAGCAGCCAGAGACAGGGTAGCAATCAGCCCCAGCATTTT. Translated: CASSQRQGSNQPQHF.